Below, 10 T cell receptor beta chains from the same sample are listed, as sequenced in a study of blood T cell repertoires in COVID-19. Measured with immunoSEQ multiplex PCR; TCRdb has only the in-frame clones, and not every one. Of 150,000 to 200,000 clones in the sample, roughly 80% are singletons; the top ten hold about 7%. The specimen sequenced was peripheral blood. These receptors were obtained from a man aged 55 to 69 with acute or convalescent COVID-19.

CDR3: CASSQGMSGAGRGKLFF. DNA for the CDR3: TGTGCCAGCAGCCAAGGGATGTCAGGGGCCGGGAGGGGAAAACTGTTTTTT. The chain combines TRBV3-1 (or the pseudogene TRBV3-2) with TRBJ1-4; TRBD1 is a possible D gene (6 bases). Looked up from germline, CDR1 is LGHDT and CDR2 is YNNKEL (reference sequence). V was pared by 1 base and J by 10 bases, with 22 bases between. This CDR3 contains 17 residues.

The rearrangement uses TRBV18 and TRBJ1-4; possibly TRBD1 for D (6 bases). Trimming cost V 0 bases and J 8 bases, with 10 bases left between them. CDR3 length equals 14 residues. The V gene's germline CDR1 is KGHSH and CDR2 LQKENI. CDR3 sequence (DNA): TGTGCCAGCTCACCACCGAATAGGGGGGAAAAACTGTTTTTT. Amino acid sequence: CASSPPNRGEKLFF.

This chain joins TRBV24-1 and TRBJ2-3; 10 nucleotides agree with TRBD2. Germline V gene lookup returns CDR1 KGHDR and CDR2 SFDVKD. This CDR3 spans 18 amino acids. Trimming removed 3 bases from V and 2 bases from J; junction bases left unmatched: 10. The CDR3 DNA follows: TGTGCCACCAGTGATCGGAGTCAGACTAGCGGGTACACAGATACGCAGTATTTT. Translating gives CATSDRSQTSGYTDTQYF.

The chain combines TRBV5-4 with TRBJ2-5; 8 positions agree with TRBD1. Germline CDR1 is SGHNT and CDR2 is YYREEE (reference sequence). The CDR3 length is 14 residues. V trimming: 0 bases; J trimming: 5 bases; junction bases outside the gene matches: 3. The CDR3 sequence: CASSLGTGLETQYF. CDR3 in DNA: TGTGCCAGCAGCTTGGGGACAGGGTTGGAGACCCAGTACTTC.

The chain uses TRBV28 and TRBJ2-2; 8 nucleotides match TRBD2. The ends lost 1 base at V and 6 bases at J; junction bases unmatched: 4. The germline V gene has CDR1 MDHEN and CDR2 SYDVKM. This CDR3 comprises 15 residues. The CDR3 DNA reads as TGTGCCAGCAGTTTATCCGGGAGGGCCTCCGGGGAGCTGTTTTTT. This translates into CASSLSGRASGELFF. The whole variable domain, filled in from reference TRBV28 and TRBJ2-2, reads DVKVTQSSRYLVKRTGEKVFLECVQDMDHENMFWYRQDPGLGLRLIYFSYDVKMKEKGDIPEGYSVSREKKERFSLILESASTNQTSMYLCASSLSGRASGELFFGEGSRLTVL.

The chain recombines TRBV5-5 with TRBJ2-7, with 11 bases lining up with TRBD2. With V trimmed by 3 bases and J by 2 bases, 4 bases remained unmatched. Looked up from germline, CDR1 is SGHKS and CDR2 is YYEKEE (reference sequence). The CDR3 length is 15 residues. This CDR3 is CASSSLAGGAYEQYF. The CDR3 nucleotides are TGTGCCAGCAGCTCCTTAGCGGGAGGGGCCTACGAGCAGTACTTC.

This clone was detected only a few times. The gene calls are TRBV29-1 and TRBJ2-2; 9 positions agree with TRBD2. Germline V CDR1 and CDR2: SQVTM, ANQGSEA. Trimming cost V 5 bases and J 7 bases; bases outside gene matches: 2. The length of the CDR3 is 12 residues. The CDR3 DNA reads as TGCAGCGTTCTTAGCGGGAGCGGGGAGCTGTTTTTT. Amino acid sequence: CSVLSGSGELFF.

The V gene is TRBV3-1 (or the pseudogene TRBV3-2), the J gene TRBJ2-3, with 7 bases lining up with TRBD1. This CDR3 has 15 residues. Germline-derived CDR1 and CDR2 are LGHDT and YNNKEL (reference sequence). V was pared by 4 bases and J by 2 bases, with 6 bases of the junction left unmatched. CDR3 residues: CASSLPGTDTDTQYF. The CDR3 DNA reads as TGTGCCAGCAGCCTACCCGGGACAGACACAGATACGCAGTATTTT.

The chain joins TRBV19 to TRBJ2-1; TRBD2 might be the D (5 bases). Germline CDR1 LNHDA, CDR2 SQIVND (reference sequence). The germline V and J ends were trimmed by 3 bases and 7 bases, with 13 bases remaining between them. The CDR3 contains 14 residues. As DNA, the CDR3 is TGTGCCAGTAGTATGGGGTCTAGCCGAAATGAGCAGTTCTTC. Protein: CASSMGSSRNEQFF.

The chain employs TRBV2 and TRBJ2-3, with 8 bases matching TRBD1. The CDR3 runs 15 residues. Trimming at V came to 4 bases and at J to 4 bases, leaving 7 bases not matched to a gene. Germline lookup yields CDR1 SNHLY and CDR2 FYNNEI. The CDR3 nucleotides are TGTGCCAGCAGTGGAAGCAGGGGGCGCGCAGATACGCAGTATTTT. Encoded protein: CASSGSRGRADTQYF. The full variable domain, with the rest looked up from reference TRBV2 and TRBJ2-3, is EPEVTQTPSHQVTQMGQEVILRCVPISNHLYFYWYRQILGQKVEFLVSFYNNEISEKSEIFDDQFSVERPDGSNFTLKIRSTKLEDSAMYFCASSGSRGRADTQYFGPGTRLTVL.